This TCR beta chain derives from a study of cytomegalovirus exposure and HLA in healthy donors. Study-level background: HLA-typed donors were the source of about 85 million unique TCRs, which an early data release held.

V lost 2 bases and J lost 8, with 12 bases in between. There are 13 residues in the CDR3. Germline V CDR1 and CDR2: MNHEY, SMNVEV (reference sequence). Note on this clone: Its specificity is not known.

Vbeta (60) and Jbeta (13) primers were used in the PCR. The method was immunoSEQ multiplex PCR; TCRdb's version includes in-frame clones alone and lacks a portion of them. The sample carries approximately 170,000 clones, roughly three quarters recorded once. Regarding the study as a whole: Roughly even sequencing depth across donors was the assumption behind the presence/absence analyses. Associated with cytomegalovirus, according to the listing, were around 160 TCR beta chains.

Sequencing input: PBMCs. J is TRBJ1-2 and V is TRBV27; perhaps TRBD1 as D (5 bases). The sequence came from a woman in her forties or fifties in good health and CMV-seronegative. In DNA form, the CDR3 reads TGTGCCAGCAGTTTAGGCAGGGCTTACGGCTACACCTTC. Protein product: CASSLGRAYGYTF.